This TCR beta chain came from a study of pediatric ulcerative colitis. At the level of the study: Ulcerative colitis patients had pancolitis or left-sided colitis, with confirming histology.

General study results and limits: Repertoires came from total lymphocyte DNA, not specific subsets.

On this clone itself: What it binds is unknown.

The protocol was immunoSEQ multiplex PCR, while the TCRdb copy is restricted to in-frame clones and leaves out a portion. The table lists around 68,000 clones, 77% of them singletons, with 5.2% in the top ten. Germline V CDR1 and CDR2: SGHTA, FQGNSA. This CDR3 comprises 13 residues. V dropped 5 bases and J dropped 11 bases, with 16 bases sitting between them. The V call is TRBV7-2, the J call TRBJ1-5, with D perhaps matching TRBD1 (5 bases). The sequence was collected from a boy under 18 with moderate ulcerative colitis. Sequencing input: blood. The CDR3 region is CASSPGTFSAQHF. The CDR3 DNA is TGTGCCAGCAGCCCAGGGACCTTTTCGGCCCAGCATTTT.